This TCR beta chain was recovered during a study of Graves' ophthalmopathy and Graves' hyperthyroidism. Amplification from RNA transcripts yielded the TCR beta CDR3 regions. Following a first-round RT-PCR that used HTBI primers, a second-round multiplex PCR was carried out. TCRdb re-analysed the multiplex PCR reads in MiXCR, keeping a single row per CDR3 protein. The sample has about 220,000 distinct CDR3 sequences, approximately 21% seen once. The CDR3 consists of 13 residues. The V segment lost 0 bases and the J segment 9 bases; nucleotides outside the gene matches: 4. CDR1 is SGHRS, CDR2 YFSETQ, per germline. This clonotype was counted at least ten times.

The material sequenced was peripheral blood. This receptor was identified in a woman aged 45-65 years with Graves' ophthalmopathy. The genes are TRBV5-1 and TRBJ1-1; 8 bases fit TRBD1. The CDR3 DNA is TGCGCCAGCAGCTTGGACAGGGGGAAACAAGCTTTCTTT. This encodes CASSLDRGKQAFF.